This T cell receptor (beta chain) derives from a study of shared clonotypes between healthy human individuals. Points from the study as a whole: An anticipated effect of sequencing depth on clonotype sharing among donors was recognized. Estimated richness was generally greater in naive than memory subsets. The generation probabilities recorded for non-shared clonotypes fell below those of clonotypes shared by all four donors.

This CDR3 contains 12 residues. The germline V gene encodes CDR1 SGHTA and CDR2 FQGNSA. V shed 3 bases and J shed 5 bases, with 7 bases lying between them. Note on this clone: Its antigen is not known. The same CDR3 is also encoded by other DNA sequences in this sample.

Clones were sequenced by immunoSEQ multiplex PCR, and TCRdb holds only the in-frame ones, with some missing. The top ten hold 0.37% of the sample, which has approximately 2,300,000 clones, 80% to 95% seen once. Division of CD4+ cells produced a CD45RA+ naive subset and a CD45RA-negative memory subset. Sequenced: naive CD4+ T cells from PBMCs. Subset in this sample: CD45RA+ positively selected. The genes are TRBV7-2 and TRBJ2-5; the D is unclear. This receptor was taken from a man aged 18-30 years in good health. Some clones in this sample may be carry-over from other donors' samples. Here the CDR3 reads CASSLGRETQYF. The CDR3, as DNA: TGTGCCAGCAGCTTGGGCAGGGAGACCCAGTACTTC.